This TCR beta chain was profiled in a study of T cell responses to AZD1222 COVID-19 vaccine. TCRdb's copy holds only in-frame clones and misses some; the assay was immunoSEQ multiplex PCR. The sample holds about 130,000 clones, 90% to 95% seen once. This sample comprised peripheral blood, obtained 28 days after the second AZD1222 dose. The source of this sequence is an adult who received the AZD1222 COVID-19 vaccine.

The chain's CDR3 is CASRDSRDNSPLHF. CDR3 coding DNA: TGTGCCAGCAGAGATTCAAGAGATAATTCACCCCTCCACTTT. The gene calls are TRBV6-6 and TRBJ1-6; no firm D call. Germline V gene sequence: CDR1 MNHNY, CDR2 SVGAGI (reference sequence). This CDR3 has 14 residues. V lost 6 bases to trimming and J lost 5 bases, with 11 bases between them.